This T cell receptor beta chain was recovered during a study of siplizumab effects on memory and regulatory T cells. Points from the study as a whole: An assignable phenotype, naive or memory, was missing from roughly 80-95% of proliferating CD4+ or CD8+ clones. Only a minor fraction of alloreactive clones mapped to unstimulated subsets. Naive T cells looked more diverse than memory cells, and they looked like major contributors to the alloresponse. The drug siplizumab significantly decreased the alloreactive sequences that could be traced to unstimulated CD4+ memory cells.

In regard to this clone: Its cognate antigen is unknown.

This CDR3 spans 16 amino acids. Trimming removed 6 bases at V and 0 bases at J, with 18 bases between. Germline assignment: CDR1 SQVTM and CDR2 ANQGSEA. This table comes from immunoSEQ multiplex PCR, and its TCRdb copy is limited to in-frame clones, with some not included. The data show about 100,000 clones, around 90% seen once. This chain connects TRBV29-1 to TRBJ1-5, with TRBD1 as a possible D gene (5 bases). Sample: CD4+ T cells sorted from blood. The sequence was obtained from a human donor in good health. The CDR3 loop is CSVLEGLSYSNQPQHF. The CDR3 DNA follows: TGCAGCGTATTGGAGGGGCTTTCTTATAGCAATCAGCCCCAGCATTTT. Complete variable domain (other parts from reference TRBV29-1 and TRBJ1-5): SAVISQKPSRDICQRGTSLTIQCQVDSQVTMMFWYRQQPGQSLTLIATANQGSEATYESGFVIDKFPISRPNLTFSTLTVSNMSPEDSSIYLCSVLEGLSYSNQPQHFGDGTRLSIL.